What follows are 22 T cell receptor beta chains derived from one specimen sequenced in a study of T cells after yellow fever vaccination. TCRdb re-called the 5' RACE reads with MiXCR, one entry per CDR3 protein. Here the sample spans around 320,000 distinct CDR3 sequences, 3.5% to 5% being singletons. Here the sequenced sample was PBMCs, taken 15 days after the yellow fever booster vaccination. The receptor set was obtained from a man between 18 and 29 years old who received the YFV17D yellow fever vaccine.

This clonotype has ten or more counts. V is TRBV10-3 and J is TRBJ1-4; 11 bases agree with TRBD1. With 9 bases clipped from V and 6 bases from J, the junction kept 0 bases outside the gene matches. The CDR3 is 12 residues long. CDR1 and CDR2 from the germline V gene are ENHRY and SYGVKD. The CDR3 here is CAMGQGDEKLFF. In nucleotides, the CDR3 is TGTGCCATGGGACAGGGGGATGAAAAACTGTTTTTT.

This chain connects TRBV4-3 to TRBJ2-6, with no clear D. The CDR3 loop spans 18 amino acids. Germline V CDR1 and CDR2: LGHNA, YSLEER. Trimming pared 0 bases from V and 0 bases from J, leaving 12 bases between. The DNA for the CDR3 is TGCGCCAGCAGCCAAGATCTGTTGGCCTTCTCTGGGGCCAACGTCCTGACTTTC. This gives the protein CASSQDLLAFSGANVLTF.

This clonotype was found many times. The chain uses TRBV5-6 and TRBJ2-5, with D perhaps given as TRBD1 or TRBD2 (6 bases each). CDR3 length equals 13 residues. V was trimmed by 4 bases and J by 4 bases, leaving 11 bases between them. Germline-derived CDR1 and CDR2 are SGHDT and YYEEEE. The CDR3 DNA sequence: TGTGCCAGCAGCCGTAGGGGGGCAGAGACCCAGTACTTC. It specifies CASSRRGAETQYF.

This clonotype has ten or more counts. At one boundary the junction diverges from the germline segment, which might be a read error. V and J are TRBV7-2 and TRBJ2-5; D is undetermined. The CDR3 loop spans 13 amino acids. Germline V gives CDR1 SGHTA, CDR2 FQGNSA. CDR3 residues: CASARSEEDPSHF. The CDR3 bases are TGTGCCAGCGCACGGAGCGAAGAAGACCCATCCCACTTC.

As DNA, the CDR3 is TGTGCCAGCAGCCCGGACAGGGTTCAAGATACGCAGTATTTT. This gives the protein CASSPDRVQDTQYF. This chain uses TRBV7-2 with TRBJ2-3; TRBD1 matches 8 bases. V trimming: 5 bases; J trimming: 5 bases; junction bases outside the gene matches: 6. This CDR3 spans 14 amino acids. From germline, CDR1 is SGHTA and CDR2 FQGNSA.

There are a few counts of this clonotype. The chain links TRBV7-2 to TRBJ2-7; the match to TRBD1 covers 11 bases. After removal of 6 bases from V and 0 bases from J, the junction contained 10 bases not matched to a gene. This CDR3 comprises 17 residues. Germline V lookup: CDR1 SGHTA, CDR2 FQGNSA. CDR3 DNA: TGTGCCAGCAGTCCCGGGACAGGGGGTCTCGTCTCCTACGAGCAGTACTTC. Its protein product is CASSPGTGGLVSYEQYF.

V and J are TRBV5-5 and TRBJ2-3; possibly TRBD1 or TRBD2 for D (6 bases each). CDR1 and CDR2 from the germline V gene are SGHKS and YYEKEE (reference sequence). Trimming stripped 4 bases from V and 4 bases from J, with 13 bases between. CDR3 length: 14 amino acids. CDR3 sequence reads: CASSRGRFADTQYF. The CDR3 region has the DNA TGTGCCAGCAGCCGGGGGCGGTTCGCAGATACGCAGTATTTT.

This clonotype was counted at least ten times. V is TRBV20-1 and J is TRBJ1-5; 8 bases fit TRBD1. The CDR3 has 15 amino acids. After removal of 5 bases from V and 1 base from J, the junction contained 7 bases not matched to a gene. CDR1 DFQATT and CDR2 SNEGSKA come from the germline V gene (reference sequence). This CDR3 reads CSAAGQGRSNQPQHF. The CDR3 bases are TGCAGTGCTGCTGGACAGGGTAGGAGCAATCAGCCCCAGCATTTT.

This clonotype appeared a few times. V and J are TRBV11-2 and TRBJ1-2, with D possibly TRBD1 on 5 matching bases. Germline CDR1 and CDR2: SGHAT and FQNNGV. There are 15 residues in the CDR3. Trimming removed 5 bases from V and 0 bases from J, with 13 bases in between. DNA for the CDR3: TGTGCCAGCAGCCCTACCTGGGACTCTAACTATGGCTACACCTTC. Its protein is CASSPTWDSNYGYTF.

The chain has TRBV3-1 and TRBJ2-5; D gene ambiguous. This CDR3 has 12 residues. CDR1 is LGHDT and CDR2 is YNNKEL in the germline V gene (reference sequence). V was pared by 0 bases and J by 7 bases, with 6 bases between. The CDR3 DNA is TGTGCCAGCAGCCAAGAATCTTCGACCCAGTACTTC. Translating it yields CASSQESSTQYF.

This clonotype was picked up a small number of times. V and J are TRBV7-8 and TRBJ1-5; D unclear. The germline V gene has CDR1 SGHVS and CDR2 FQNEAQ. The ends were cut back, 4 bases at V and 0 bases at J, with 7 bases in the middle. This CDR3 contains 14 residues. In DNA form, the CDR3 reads TGTGCCAGCAGCTCTACAAATAGCAATCAGCCCCAGCATTTT. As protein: CASSSTNSNQPQHF.

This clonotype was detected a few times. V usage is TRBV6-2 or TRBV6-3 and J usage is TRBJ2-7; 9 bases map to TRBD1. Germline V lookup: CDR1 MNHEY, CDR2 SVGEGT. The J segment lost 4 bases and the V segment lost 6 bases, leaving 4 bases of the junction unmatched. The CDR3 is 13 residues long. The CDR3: CASRKQGAYEQYF. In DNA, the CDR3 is TGTGCCAGCAGGAAACAGGGGGCTTACGAGCAGTACTTC.

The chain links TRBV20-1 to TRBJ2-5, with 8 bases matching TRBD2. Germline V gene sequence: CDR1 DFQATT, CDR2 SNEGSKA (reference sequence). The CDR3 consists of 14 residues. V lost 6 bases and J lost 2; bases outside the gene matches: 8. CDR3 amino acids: CSAPAGGGQETQYF. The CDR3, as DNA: TGCAGTGCACCGGCGGGGGGAGGTCAAGAGACCCAGTACTTC.

CDR3 in DNA: TGTGCCAGCAGGTTTGGGGGCGGAGAGGAGCAGTTCTTC. It codes for CASRFGGGEEQFF. The chain combines TRBV7-9 with TRBJ2-1; possibly TRBD1 for D (6 bases). Germline CDR1 is SEHNR and CDR2 is FQNEAQ (reference sequence). The V and J ends lost 6 bases and 10 bases respectively, with 16 bases between them. The CDR3 has 13 residues.

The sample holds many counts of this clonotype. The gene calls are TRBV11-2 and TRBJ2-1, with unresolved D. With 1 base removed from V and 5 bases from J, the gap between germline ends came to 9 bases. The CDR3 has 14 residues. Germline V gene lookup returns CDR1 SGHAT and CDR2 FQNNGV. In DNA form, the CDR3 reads TGTGCCAGCAGCTTAGTAATCGACCACAATGAGCAGTTCTTC. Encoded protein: CASSLVIDHNEQFF. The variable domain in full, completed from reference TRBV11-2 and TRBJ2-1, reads EAGVAQSPRYKIIEKRQSVAFWCNPISGHATLYWYQQILGQGPKLLIQFQNNGVVDDSQLPKDRFSAERLKGVDSTLKIQPAKLEDSAVYLCASSLVIDHNEQFFGPGTRLTVL.

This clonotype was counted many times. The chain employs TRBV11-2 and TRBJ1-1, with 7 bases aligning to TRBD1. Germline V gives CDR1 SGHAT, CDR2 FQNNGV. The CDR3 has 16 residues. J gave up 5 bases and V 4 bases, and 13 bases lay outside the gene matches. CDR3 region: CASSSGGDSGNTEAFF. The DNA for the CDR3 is TGTGCCAGCAGCTCAGGGGGGGACAGCGGGAATACTGAAGCTTTCTTT.

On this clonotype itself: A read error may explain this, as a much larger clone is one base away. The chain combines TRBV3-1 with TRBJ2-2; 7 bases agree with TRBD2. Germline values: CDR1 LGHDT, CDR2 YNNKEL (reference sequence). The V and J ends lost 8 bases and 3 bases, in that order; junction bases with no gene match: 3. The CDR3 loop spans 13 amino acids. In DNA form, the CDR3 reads TGTGCCAGCTGGGGGGGGGACACCGGGGAGCTGTTTTTT. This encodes CASWGGDTGELFF.

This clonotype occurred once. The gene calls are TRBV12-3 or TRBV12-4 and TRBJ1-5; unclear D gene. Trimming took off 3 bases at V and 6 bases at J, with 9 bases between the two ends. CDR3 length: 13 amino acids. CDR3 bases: TGTGCCAGCAGTTTGGAGGCGCGTCAGCCCCAGCATTTT. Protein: CASSLEARQPQHF.

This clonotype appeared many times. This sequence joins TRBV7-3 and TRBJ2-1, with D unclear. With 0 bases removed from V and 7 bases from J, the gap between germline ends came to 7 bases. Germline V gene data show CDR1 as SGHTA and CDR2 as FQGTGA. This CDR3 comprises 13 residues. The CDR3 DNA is TGTGCCAGCAGCTTAACGTTAGGGAATGAGCAGTTCTTC. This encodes CASSLTLGNEQFF.

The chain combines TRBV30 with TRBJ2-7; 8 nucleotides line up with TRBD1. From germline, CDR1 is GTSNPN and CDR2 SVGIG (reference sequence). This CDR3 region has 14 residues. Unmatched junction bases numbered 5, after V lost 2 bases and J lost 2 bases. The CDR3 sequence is CAWSRGTGTYEQYF. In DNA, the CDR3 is TGTGCCTGGAGTCGGGGGACAGGAACCTACGAGCAGTACTTC.

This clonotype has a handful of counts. The CDR3: CASSLAGGNSYNEQFF. The CDR3 DNA sequence: TGCGCCAGCAGCCTAGCGGGGGGGAACTCCTACAATGAGCAGTTCTTC. V is TRBV5-1 and J is TRBJ2-1, with 12 nucleotides matching TRBD2. Germline CDR1 reads SGHRS; CDR2 reads YFSETQ. There are 16 residues in the CDR3. The V segment lost 4 bases and the J segment 0 bases; nucleotides outside the gene matches: 2. The full variable domain, rest sourced from reference TRBV5-1 and TRBJ2-1, is KAGVTQTPRYLIKTRGQQVTLSCSPISGHRSVSWYQQTPGQGLQFLFEYFSETQRNKGNFPGRFSGRQFSNSRSEMNVSTLELGDSALYLCASSLAGGNSYNEQFFGPGTRLTVL.

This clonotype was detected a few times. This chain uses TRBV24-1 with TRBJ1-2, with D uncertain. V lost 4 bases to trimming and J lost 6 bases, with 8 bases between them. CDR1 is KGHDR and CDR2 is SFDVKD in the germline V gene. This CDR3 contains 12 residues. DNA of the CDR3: TGTGCCACCAGTGACCGATCAGATGGCTACACCTTC. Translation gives CATSDRSDGYTF.